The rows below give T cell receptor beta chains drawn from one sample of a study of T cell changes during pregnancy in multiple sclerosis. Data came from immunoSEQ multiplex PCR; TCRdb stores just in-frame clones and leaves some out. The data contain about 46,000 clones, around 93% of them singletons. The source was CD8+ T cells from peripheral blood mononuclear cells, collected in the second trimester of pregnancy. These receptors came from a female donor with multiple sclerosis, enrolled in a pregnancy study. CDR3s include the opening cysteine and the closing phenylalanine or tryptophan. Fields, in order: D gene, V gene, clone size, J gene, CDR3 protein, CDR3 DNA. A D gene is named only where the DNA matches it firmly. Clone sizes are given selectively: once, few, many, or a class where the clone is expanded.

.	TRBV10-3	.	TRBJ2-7	CAIRGGRTGEDITYEQYF	TGTGCCATCAGGGGAGGAAGGACAGGTGAGGATATTACCTACGAGCAGTACTTC
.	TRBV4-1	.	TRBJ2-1	CASWAGYNEQFF	TGCGCCAGCTGGGCTGGGTACAATGAGCAGTTCTTC
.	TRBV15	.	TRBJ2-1	CATTDTYNEQFF	TGTGCCACCACCGACACGTACAATGAGCAGTTCTTC
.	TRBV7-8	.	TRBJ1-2	CASSLGQNYGYTF	TGTGCCAGCAGCTTAGGGCAGAACTATGGCTACACCTTC
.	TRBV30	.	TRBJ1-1	CALGGVGIAFF	TGTGCCTTGGGGGGGGTGGGGATAGCTTTCTTT
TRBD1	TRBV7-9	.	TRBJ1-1	CAIFGQVNTEAFF	TGTGCCATTTTCGGACAGGTGAACACTGAAGCTTTCTTT
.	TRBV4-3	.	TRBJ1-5	CASSQKQGNQPQHF	TGCGCCAGCAGCCAAAAACAGGGTAATCAGCCCCAGCATTTT
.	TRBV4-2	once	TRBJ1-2	CASSQDGGGFGYTF	TGTGCCAGCAGCCAAGATGGGGGAGGGTTCGGCTACACCTTC
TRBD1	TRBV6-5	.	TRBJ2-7	CASSYGTGGEQYF	TGTGCCAGCAGTTACGGGACAGGGGGTGAGCAGTACTTC
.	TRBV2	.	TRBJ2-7	CASSDVPTYEQYF	TGTGCCAGCAGTGATGTACCTACCTACGAGCAGTACTTC
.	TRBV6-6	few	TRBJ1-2	CASSYPTDNYGYTF	TGTGCCAGCAGTTACCCCACAGATAACTATGGCTACACCTTC
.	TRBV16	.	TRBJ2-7	CASSQSGQGSYEQYF	TGTGCCAGCAGCCAATCTGGTCAGGGCTCCTACGAGCAGTACTTC
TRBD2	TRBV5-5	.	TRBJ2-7	CASLGRGEEQYF	TGTGCCAGCCTGGGGAGGGGCGAAGAGCAGTACTTC
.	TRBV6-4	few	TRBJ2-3	CASSDSVSGADTQYF	TGTGCCAGCAGTGACTCGGTTTCCGGGGCAGATACGCAGTATTTT
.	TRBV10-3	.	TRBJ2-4	CAISESVVDIQYF	TGTGCCATCAGTGAGTCGGTAGTGGACATTCAGTACTTC
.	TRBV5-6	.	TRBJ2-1	CASSLAGRNEQFF	TGTGCCAGCAGCTTGGCAGGGAGGAATGAGCAGTTCTTC
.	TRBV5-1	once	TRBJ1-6	CASSLAGAGGDQGVSPLHF	TGCGCCAGCAGCTTGGCCGGGGCGGGAGGCGACCAGGGAGTTTCACCCCTCCACTTT
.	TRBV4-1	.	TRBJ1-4	CASSPILRADEKLFF	TGCGCCAGCAGCCCGATTTTGAGAGCGGATGAAAAACTGTTTTTT
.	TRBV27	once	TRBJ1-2	CASSWEGRALYGYTF	TGTGCCAGCAGCTGGGAGGGAAGGGCCTTGTATGGCTACACCTTC
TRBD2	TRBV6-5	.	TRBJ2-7	CASRAGLYEQYF	TGTGCCAGCAGAGCGGGACTATACGAGCAGTACTTC
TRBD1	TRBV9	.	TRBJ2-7	CASSGGQGGYEQYF	TGTGCCAGCAGCGGGGGACAGGGCGGGTACGAGCAGTACTTC
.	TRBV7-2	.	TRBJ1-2	CASSGSGSGYTF	TGTGCCAGCAGCGGATCAGGCTCTGGCTACACCTTC